These 28 T cell receptor beta chains share one sample of origin, sequenced in a study of blood T cell repertoires in COVID-19. Profiling relied on immunoSEQ multiplex PCR, and the TCRdb table lists in-frame clones only, not all of them. The table shows some 300,000 clones, with 89% occurring only once. The sample taken for sequencing was PBMCs or T cells enriched from blood (not recorded which). The receptors were gathered from a woman aged 45 to 65 who had been exposed to COVID-19.

This clone was counted between two and nine times. The chain recombines TRBV18 with TRBJ2-2, with D perhaps matching TRBD1 (5 bases). The germline V gene encodes CDR1 KGHSH and CDR2 LQKENI. This CDR3 spans 15 amino acids. Trimming left V 3 bases short and J 5 bases short, with 13 bases between. DNA of the CDR3: TGTGCCAGCTCACCGGGCCAGGGCTTTACCGGGGAGCTGTTTTTT. Translation gives CASSPGQGFTGELFF.

The chain recombines TRBV28 with TRBJ2-7, with 8 bases matching TRBD1. Germline trimming cut 1 base from V and 3 bases from J; bases unmatched to any gene: 2. The CDR3 has 14 residues. CDR1 and CDR2 (germline): MDHEN, SYDVKM. This chain's CDR3 is CASSLSGQVYEQYF. The CDR3 region has the DNA TGTGCCAGCAGTTTATCGGGACAGGTCTACGAGCAGTACTTC.

This clone came up once. The rearrangement joins TRBV4-1 to TRBJ2-2, with 12 bases fitting TRBD2. V dropped 2 bases and J dropped 6; count of bases not matched to a gene: 1. The CDR3 length is 15 residues. Germline V gives CDR1 MGHRA, CDR2 YSYEKL. The CDR3 DNA sequence: TGCGCCAGCAGCCAACGGACTAGCGGGGCCGGGGAGCTGTTTTTT. Protein: CASSQRTSGAGELFF.

The genes are TRBV28 and TRBJ2-7; no firm D call. The CDR3 consists of 14 residues. Germline CDR1 and CDR2: MDHEN and SYDVKM. Trimming removed 7 bases from V and 5 bases from J, with 18 bases in between. The chain's CDR3 is CASNPVPSKHEQYF. In nucleotides, the CDR3 is TGTGCCAGCAATCCGGTTCCCTCGAAGCACGAGCAGTACTTC. The full variable domain, its missing parts supplied by reference TRBV28 and TRBJ2-7, is DVKVTQSSRYLVKRTGEKVFLECVQDMDHENMFWYRQDPGLGLRLIYFSYDVKMKEKGDIPEGYSVSREKKERFSLILESASTNQTSMYLCASNPVPSKHEQYFGPGTRLTVT.

The CDR3 loop is CASSFELYSNQPQHF. CDR3 bases: TGTGCCAGCAGCTTCGAACTATATAGCAATCAGCCCCAGCATTTT. The rearrangement uses TRBV7-8 and TRBJ1-5; no definite D call. Germline CDR1 and CDR2: SGHVS and FQNEAQ. V lost 3 bases and J lost 0, with 9 bases in between. This CDR3 region has 15 residues.

The chain combines TRBV2 with TRBJ2-1; D not certain. The CDR3 is made up of 15 amino acids. Trimming pared 6 bases from V and 0 bases from J, leaving 12 bases between. Germline CDR1 reads SNHLY; CDR2 reads FYNNEI. CDR3 nucleotide sequence: TGTGCCAGCAGGACTTCCCTGAGCTCCTACAATGAGCAGTTCTTC. Translating gives CASRTSLSSYNEQFF.

The chain recombines TRBV20-1 with TRBJ1-2; unclear D gene. Germline CDR1 and CDR2: DFQATT and SNEGSKA (reference sequence). This CDR3 has 11 amino acids. V lost 0 bases and J lost 14, with 13 bases in between. The CDR3 loop is CSARDLTPGTF. The CDR3 bases are TGCAGTGCTAGAGATCTAACCCCGGGGACCTTC.

This sequence joins TRBV19 and TRBJ2-3; D may be TRBD2 (6 bases). The length of the CDR3 is 15 residues. In germline, CDR1 is LNHDA, CDR2 SQIVND (reference sequence). V was cut by 7 bases and J by 3 bases, with 17 bases left in between. DNA of the CDR3: TGTGCCAGTAATATGGAGGGCGGGATAACAGATACGCAGTATTTT. Translating it yields CASNMEGGITDTQYF. Drawing the rest from reference TRBV19 and TRBJ2-3, the complete variable domain is DGGITQSPKYLFRKEGQNVTLSCEQNLNHDAMYWYRQDPGQGLRLIYYSQIVNDFQKGDIAEGYSVSREKKESFPLTVTSAQKNPTAFYLCASNMEGGITDTQYFGPGTRLTVL.

The count of this clone is one. V gene TRBV7-2 combines with J gene TRBJ2-3, with TRBD2 identical over 10 bases. In germline, CDR1 is SGHTA, CDR2 FQGNSA. This CDR3 has 15 amino acids. The junction had 5 bases not matched to a gene; V was cut back by 2 bases and J by 6 bases. CDR3 DNA sequence: TGTGCCAGCAGCTTAAAAGCGGGGGGGCGGGATACGCAGTATTTT. Amino acid sequence: CASSLKAGGRDTQYF. Looking up the rest from reference TRBV7-2 and TRBJ2-3 gives the full variable domain: GAGVSQSPSNKVTEKGKDVELRCDPISGHTALYWYRQSLGQGLEFLIYFQGNSAPDKSGLPSDRFSAERTGGSVSTLTIQRTQQEDSAVYLCASSLKAGGRDTQYFGPGTRLTVL.

J is TRBJ1-3 and V is TRBV5-1, with a weak D call TRBD1 (5 bases). The CDR3 contains 17 residues. Germline V gene data show CDR1 as SGHRS and CDR2 as YFSETQ. V lost 0 bases and J lost 1, with 14 bases in between. CDR3 amino acids: CASSLDAGGRSGNTIYF. As DNA, the CDR3 is TGCGCCAGCAGCTTGGACGCGGGGGGAAGGTCTGGAAACACCATATATTTT.

This clone has just one count. V usage is TRBV2 and J usage is TRBJ1-3; no definite D call. Trimming stripped 1 base from V and 0 bases from J, with 7 bases between. This CDR3 is built from 15 residues. Germline CDR1 and CDR2: SNHLY and FYNNEI. CDR3 nucleotides: TGTGCCAGCAGTGAAGGGGCACGCTCTGGAAACACCATATATTTT. It translates to CASSEGARSGNTIYF. The variable domain in full, with the rest retrieved from reference TRBV2 and TRBJ1-3, is EPEVTQTPSHQVTQMGQEVILRCVPISNHLYFYWYRQILGQKVEFLVSFYNNEISEKSEIFDDQFSVERPDGSNFTLKIRSTKLEDSAMYFCASSEGARSGNTIYFGEGSWLTVV.

The rearrangement joins TRBV6-5 to TRBJ2-1, with 9 bases matching TRBD2. CDR1 and CDR2 from the germline V gene are MNHEY and SVGAGI. This CDR3 contains 14 residues. Germline trimming cut 10 bases from V and 7 bases from J; bases unmatched to any gene: 11. CDR3 bases: TGTGCCACCTCTGGGAGCGGGGGGTCTAATGAGCAGTTCTTC. It yields the protein CATSGSGGSNEQFF.

This sequence joins TRBV7-2 and TRBJ1-3; tentatively, D is TRBD1 (6 bases). Trimming left V 1 base short and J 4 bases short, with 11 bases between. The CDR3 sequence is 15 residues long. Germline V lookup: CDR1 SGHTA, CDR2 FQGNSA. The CDR3 nucleotides are TGTGCCAGCAGCTTAGACCAGGGGCGAGGAAACACCATATATTTT. This encodes CASSLDQGRGNTIYF.

This chain links TRBV29-1 with TRBJ1-1; 10 bases line up with TRBD1. Trimming cost V 6 bases and J 4 bases; bases outside gene matches: 5. This CDR3 comprises 13 residues. Germline V gives CDR1 SQVTM, CDR2 ANQGSEA. DNA of the CDR3: TGCAGCGTAGTGACAGGGGGCGGCACTGAAGCTTTCTTT. It specifies CSVVTGGGTEAFF.

This rearrangement joins TRBV7-9 to TRBJ2-2; TRBD1 matches 7 bases. CDR1 is SEHNR, CDR2 FQNEAQ, per germline (reference sequence). V shed 1 base, J shed 0 bases, and the junction held 5 bases outside the gene matches. CDR3 size: 17 residues. The CDR3 region is CASSLERTGANTGELFF. The CDR3 bases are TGTGCCAGCAGCTTAGAAAGGACAGGAGCGAACACCGGGGAGCTGTTTTTT.

As DNA, the CDR3 is TGTGCCAGCAGCCCGGGGACAGGCATCAATCAGCCCCAGCATTTT. Translation gives CASSPGTGINQPQHF. This chain links TRBV5-5 with TRBJ1-5; TRBD1 agrees at 8 bases. Germline CDR1 reads SGHKS; CDR2 reads YYEKEE (reference sequence). V lost 4 bases, J lost 3 bases, and 6 bases stayed unmatched. This CDR3 spans 15 amino acids.

The CDR3 DNA is TGTGCCACCAAAGGCTCCAGGGGGCTCCATCAGCCCCAGCATTTT. Protein sequence: CATKGSRGLHQPQHF. J is TRBJ1-5 and V is TRBV24-1, with 8 positions matching TRBD1. Trimming cost V 8 bases and J 5 bases; bases outside gene matches: 10. The CDR3 covers 15 residues. The germline gives CDR1 KGHDR, CDR2 SFDVKD.

The V call is TRBV28, the J call TRBJ1-5; the D gene is possibly TRBD1 (6 bases). The CDR3 sequence is 17 residues long. Germline V lookup: CDR1 MDHEN, CDR2 SYDVKM. Trimming removed 10 bases from V and 2 bases from J, with 24 bases in between. CDR3 loop: CATQGQPGAFGNQPQHF. The CDR3, as DNA: TGTGCCACCCAGGGACAACCTGGGGCTTTTGGCAATCAGCCCCAGCATTTT.

This sequence joins TRBV4-2 and TRBJ2-5; no definite D call. Germline V gives CDR1 LGHNA, CDR2 YNFKEQ. CDR3 size: 13 residues. Trimming stripped 1 base from V and 5 bases from J, with 8 bases between. The chain's CDR3 is CASSQGGWETQYF. In DNA, the CDR3 is TGTGCCAGCAGCCAAGGAGGATGGGAGACCCAGTACTTC.

This clone was counted between two and nine times. The chain joins TRBV27 to TRBJ1-1; 7 bases map to TRBD1. Germline CDR1 is MNHEY and CDR2 is SMNVEV (reference sequence). V shed 6 bases and J 11 bases; nucleotides not matched to a gene: 6. The CDR3 totals 11 residues. The CDR3 spells CASSQGVGAFF. The CDR3, as DNA: TGTGCCAGCAGCCAGGGGGTTGGGGCTTTCTTT.

This clone was seen only once. The chain couples TRBV15 to TRBJ1-3, with D possibly matching TRBD1 (6 bases). Per the germline V gene, CDR1 is LNHNV and CDR2 is YYDKDF (reference sequence). Trimming pared 0 bases from V and 2 bases from J, leaving 8 bases between. The CDR3 spans 15 residues. The chain's CDR3 is CATSRDEGAGNTIYF. The DNA for the CDR3 is TGTGCCACCAGCAGAGATGAGGGGGCTGGAAACACCATATATTTT.

The rearrangement joins TRBV18 to TRBJ2-7; TRBD1 aligns across 7 bases. In germline, CDR1 is KGHSH, CDR2 LQKENI. This CDR3 comprises 15 residues. V shed 3 bases, J shed 3 bases, and the junction held 8 bases outside the gene matches. The CDR3 region has the DNA TGTGCCAGCTCACCGCAATCGACAGGGTACTACGAGCAGTACTTC. Its protein is CASSPQSTGYYEQYF.

This sequence joins TRBV28 and TRBJ1-6, with a weak D call TRBD1 (5 bases). CDR1 and CDR2 from the germline V gene are MDHEN and SYDVKM. The CDR3 runs to 13 residues. V was shortened by 8 bases and J by 7 bases, with 12 bases between the two germline ends. CDR3 nucleotides: TGTGCCAGCCGGGACTCCGTGAATTCACCCCTCCACTTT. It codes for CASRDSVNSPLHF.

The chain has TRBV2 and TRBJ2-1, with 13 nucleotides matching TRBD2. The V gene end was trimmed by 6 bases and the J gene end by 3 bases; junction bases not matched to a gene: 8. The CDR3 length is 17 residues. Per germline, CDR1 SNHLY and CDR2 FYNNEI. The CDR3 region is CASSGTTSGGRYNEQFF. As DNA, the CDR3 is TGTGCCAGCAGCGGTACGACTAGCGGGGGGCGCTACAATGAGCAGTTCTTC. Filled out from reference TRBV2 and TRBJ2-1, the complete variable domain reads EPEVTQTPSHQVTQMGQEVILRCVPISNHLYFYWYRQILGQKVEFLVSFYNNEISEKSEIFDDQFSVERPDGSNFTLKIRSTKLEDSAMYFCASSGTTSGGRYNEQFFGPGTRLTVL.

The chain links TRBV28 to TRBJ1-4; 9 bases align to TRBD1. Looked up from germline, CDR1 is MDHEN and CDR2 is SYDVKM. The J segment lost 6 bases and the V segment lost 8 bases, leaving 7 bases of the junction unmatched. The CDR3 length is 14 residues. CDR3 nucleotides: TGTGCCAGCGGAGAAAGGACAGGGGATGAAAAACTGTTTTTT. Translation gives CASGERTGDEKLFF.

CDR3 sequence: CASSPRRGAYNEQFF. Written as DNA, the CDR3 is TGCGCCAGCAGCCCCAGGCGGGGGGCCTACAATGAGCAGTTCTTC. The V call is TRBV5-1, the J call TRBJ2-1; 8 nucleotides agree with TRBD2. CDR1 SGHRS and CDR2 YFSETQ come from the germline V gene. V dropped 4 bases and J dropped 2; count of bases not matched to a gene: 5. CDR3 size: 15 residues.

This sequence joins TRBV29-1 and TRBJ2-1; no clear D gene. The CDR3 is made up of 13 amino acids. The ends were cut back, 7 bases at V and 6 bases at J, with 16 bases in the middle. Germline V gene data show CDR1 as SQVTM and CDR2 as ANQGSEA. The CDR3 reads CSGRPYSTNEQFF. The CDR3, as DNA: TGCAGCGGCCGACCGTACAGCACCAATGAGCAGTTCTTC.

This clone was observed a few times. The rearrangement uses TRBV28 and TRBJ1-1; 7 positions match TRBD1. The CDR3 length is 14 residues. Germline V gene lookup returns CDR1 MDHEN and CDR2 SYDVKM. With V trimmed by 6 bases and J by 1 base, 5 bases remained unmatched. The CDR3 region is CASRTTGENTEAFF. CDR3 nucleotide sequence: TGTGCCAGCAGGACCACAGGGGAGAACACTGAAGCTTTCTTT.